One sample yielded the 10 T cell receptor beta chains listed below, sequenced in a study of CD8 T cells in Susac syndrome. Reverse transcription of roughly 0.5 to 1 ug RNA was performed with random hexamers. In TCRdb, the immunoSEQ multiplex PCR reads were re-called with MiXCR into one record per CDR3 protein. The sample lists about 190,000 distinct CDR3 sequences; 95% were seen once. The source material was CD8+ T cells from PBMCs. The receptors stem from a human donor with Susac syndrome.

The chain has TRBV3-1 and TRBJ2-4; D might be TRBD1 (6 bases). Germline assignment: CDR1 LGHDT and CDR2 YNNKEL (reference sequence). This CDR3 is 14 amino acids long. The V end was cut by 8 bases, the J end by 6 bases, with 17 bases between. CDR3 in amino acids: CASSLSAGVNIQYF. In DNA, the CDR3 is TGTGCCAGCTCCCTGAGCGCAGGGGTAAACATTCAGTACTTC. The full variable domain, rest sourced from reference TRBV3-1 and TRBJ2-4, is DTAVSQTPKYLVTQMGNDKSIKCEQNLGHDTMYWYKQDSKKFLKIMFSYNNKELIINETVPNRFSPKSPDKAHLNLHINSLELGDSAVYFCASSLSAGVNIQYFGAGTRLSVL.

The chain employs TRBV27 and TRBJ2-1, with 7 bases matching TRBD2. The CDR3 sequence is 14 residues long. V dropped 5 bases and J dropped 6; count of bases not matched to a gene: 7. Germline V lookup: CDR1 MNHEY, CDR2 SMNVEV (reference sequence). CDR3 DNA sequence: TGTGCCAGCAGTCCAGGACTAGGCGTCAATGAGCAGTTCTTC. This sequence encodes CASSPGLGVNEQFF.

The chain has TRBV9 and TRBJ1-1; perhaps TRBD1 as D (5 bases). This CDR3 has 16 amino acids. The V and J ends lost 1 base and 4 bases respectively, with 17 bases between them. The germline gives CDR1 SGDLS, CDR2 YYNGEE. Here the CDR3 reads CASSVSSKGMGTEAFF. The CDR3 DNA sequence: TGTGCCAGCAGCGTATCGAGTAAGGGGATGGGCACTGAAGCTTTCTTT.

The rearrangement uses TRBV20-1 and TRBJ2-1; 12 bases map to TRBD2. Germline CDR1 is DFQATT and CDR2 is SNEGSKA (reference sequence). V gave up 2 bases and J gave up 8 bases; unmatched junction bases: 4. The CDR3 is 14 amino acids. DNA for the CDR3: TGCAGTGCTAGAAGACTAGCGGGAGTATATGAGCAGTTCTTC. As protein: CSARRLAGVYEQFF.

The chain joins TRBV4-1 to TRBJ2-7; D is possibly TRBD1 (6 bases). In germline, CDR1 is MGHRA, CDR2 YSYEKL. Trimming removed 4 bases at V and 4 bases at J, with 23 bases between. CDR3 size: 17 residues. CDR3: CASSPIEQGETMYEQYF. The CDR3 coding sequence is TGCGCCAGCAGCCCAATAGAACAGGGAGAGACCATGTACGAGCAGTACTTC.

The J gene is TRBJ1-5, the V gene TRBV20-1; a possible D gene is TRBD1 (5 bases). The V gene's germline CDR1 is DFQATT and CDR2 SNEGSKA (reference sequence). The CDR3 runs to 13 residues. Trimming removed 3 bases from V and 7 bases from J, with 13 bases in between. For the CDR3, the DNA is TGCAGTGCTAGTAGGCAGGGAGGCCAGCCCCAGCATTTT. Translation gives CSASRQGGQPQHF.

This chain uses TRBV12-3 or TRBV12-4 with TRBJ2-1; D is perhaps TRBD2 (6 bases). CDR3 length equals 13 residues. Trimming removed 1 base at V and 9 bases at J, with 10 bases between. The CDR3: CASSLGGRSEQFF. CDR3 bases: TGTGCCAGCAGTTTAGGAGGGAGGAGTGAGCAGTTCTTC.

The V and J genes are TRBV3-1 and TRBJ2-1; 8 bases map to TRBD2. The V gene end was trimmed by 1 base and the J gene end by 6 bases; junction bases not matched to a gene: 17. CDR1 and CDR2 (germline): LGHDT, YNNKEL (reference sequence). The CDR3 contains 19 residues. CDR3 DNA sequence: TGTGCCAGCAGCCAAGGGCTGACGGGGGGGCTCTACTGGTCCAATGAGCAGTTCTTC. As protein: CASSQGLTGGLYWSNEQFF.

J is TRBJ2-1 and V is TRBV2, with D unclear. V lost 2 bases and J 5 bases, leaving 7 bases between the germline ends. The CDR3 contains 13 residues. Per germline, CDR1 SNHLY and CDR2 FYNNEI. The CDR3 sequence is CASSERVDNEQFF. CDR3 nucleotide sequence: TGTGCCAGCAGTGAACGCGTAGACAATGAGCAGTTCTTC.

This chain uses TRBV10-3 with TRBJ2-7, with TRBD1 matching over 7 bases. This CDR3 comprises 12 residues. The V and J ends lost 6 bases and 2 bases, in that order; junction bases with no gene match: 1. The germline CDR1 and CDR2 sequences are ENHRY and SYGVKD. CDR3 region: CAIRDRTYEQYF. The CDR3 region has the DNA TGTGCCATCAGGGACAGGACCTACGAGCAGTACTTC.